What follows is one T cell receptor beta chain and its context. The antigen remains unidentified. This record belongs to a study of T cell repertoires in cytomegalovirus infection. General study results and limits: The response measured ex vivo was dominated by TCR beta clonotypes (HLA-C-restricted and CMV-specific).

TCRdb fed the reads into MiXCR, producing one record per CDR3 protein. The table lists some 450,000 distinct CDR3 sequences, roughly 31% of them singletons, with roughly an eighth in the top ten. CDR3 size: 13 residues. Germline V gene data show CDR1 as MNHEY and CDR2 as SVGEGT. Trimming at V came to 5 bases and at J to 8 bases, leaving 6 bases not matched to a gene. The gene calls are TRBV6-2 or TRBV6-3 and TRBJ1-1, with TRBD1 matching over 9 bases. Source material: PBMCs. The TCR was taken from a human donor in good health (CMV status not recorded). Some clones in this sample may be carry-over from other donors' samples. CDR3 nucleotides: TGTGCCAGCAGTCCTCAGACAGGGGGAGAAGCTTTCTTT. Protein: CASSPQTGGEAFF.